This T cell receptor (beta chain) was profiled in a study of blood T cell repertoires in COVID-19 (dated by TCRdb to 2018 to 2021). Study-level background: Collaborator samples came from the United States, Italy and Spain and covered acute and convalescent phases of COVID-19. Deeply sampled blood TCRbeta repertoires from subjects exposed to, actively infected with, or recovered from COVID-19 were included in the dataset. Where available, HLA class I and class II types were taken from metadata supplied by the sample provider and were not determined by assay-based typing. Sample metadata almost always included a de-identified subject ID, COVID-19 status, age in years and sex. The prospective study material was composed of cDNA or gDNA derived from T cells, B-cell-depleted T cells, or PBMCs. The repertoires were released in a freely available public database intended as a resource for research on the immune response to SARS-CoV-2. Samples came from the ongoing ImmuneRACE study (first 160 participants) plus 1,254 subjects from 6 global collaborators. Points the paper makes about the study in general: Clinical and demographic metadata were provided uncurated, with the amount varying by source and participant.

The CDR3 contains 14 residues, cysteine and phenylalanine counted. Just the 42-base CDR3 DNA is kept, in frame starting at base 1. Trimming at the junction amounts to 8 bases on V and 5 bases on J, and the germline ends lie 16 bases apart. Per the germline V gene, MNHEY is the CDR1 and SVGAGI is the CDR2. The immunoSEQ Assay, a bias-controlled multiplex PCR, was used to amplify TCRbeta CDR3 regions from genomic DNA. The authors' pipeline ran thus. The number of nucleated cells in each sample was estimated from the amplification of reference gene primers within the assay. To quantify the absolute abundance of each unique TCRbeta CDR3 rearrangement, sequence reads were collapsed and filtered. For each sample, productive Simpson clonality was calculated as the square root of Simpson's diversity index over productive rearrangements. In its TCRdb copy, this immuneACCESS table keeps in-frame sequences only and misses some clones. Where compared with another copy, unresolved V genes explain less than half of these, and the others have no known cause. That table is the source of V, J and clone size, and D and trimming were worked out from the DNA. Here the sample has 210,000 or so clones; 70% to 90% occur a single time. 5% to 6.5% of the sample is taken by the ten largest.

Comment on this clone: The antigen this receptor binds is unknown. No much larger clone is present one base from it, and per-base qualities are unavailable.

One collaborating source in Seattle enrolled patients while the patients were actively infected and followed the patients over time throughout the course of disease. The collaborating institutions used their own protocols to collect whole blood in K2EDTA tubes. For TCRbeta analysis, collaborators shipped samples as frozen whole blood, isolated PBMCs, or DNA extracted from either of those sample types. The material sequenced was peripheral blood. The receptor was derived from a middle-aged man with COVID-19, enrolled during active disease. Recombination connected TRBV6-5 to TRBJ2-1; TRBD2 is a weak D gene call, 6 bases matching. The sequence in DNA is TGTGCCAGCTGGGGGGTCAATAAGAACAATGAGCAGTTCTTC. This translates into CASWGVNKNNEQFF.